This T cell receptor beta chain was captured in a study of shared clonotypes between healthy human individuals. Study information: The donor pool was made up of a couple of women and a few men aged 18 to 49.

Concerning this clone: The antigen remains unidentified.

The assay was run at deep level. Assay used: immunoSEQ multiplex PCR; TCRdb lists only in-frame clones, some missing. The sample includes approximately 2.4 million clones, approximately 96% seen only once; the top ten take around 0.13%. The CDR3 length is 17 residues. V gave up 2 bases and J gave up 4 bases, with 20 bases separating them. Germline loops: CDR1 MGHRA, CDR2 YSYEKL. Whole-study findings and limits: Shared clonotypes: about 5.3% naive CD4, under 4% naive CD8, 2.3% memory CD4, 0.4% memory CD8. Memory subsets had estimated richness that was generally smaller than that of naive subsets.

This TCR derives from a young man in good health. The V and J genes are TRBV4-1 and TRBJ1-2; D gene ambiguous. What was sequenced was naive CD4+ T cells sorted from blood. Regarding subset: CD45RA+ positively selected. CDR3 in amino acids: CASSQFTPADTSYGYTF. CDR3 sequence (DNA): TGCGCCAGCAGCCAATTTACTCCGGCGGATACGAGCTATGGCTACACCTTC.